The entry below gives a single T cell receptor beta chain sequence along with its context. This sample was taken from a study of blood T cell repertoires in COVID-19. Study in general: Samples taken during acute and convalescent COVID-19 were collected in the United States, Italy and Spain. PBMCs, B-cell-depleted T cells, or T cells were the source of the cDNA or gDNA that made up the material.

Germline CDR1 reads MGHRA; CDR2 reads YSYEKL. The CDR3 spans 15 residues. The V segment lost 0 bases and the J segment 3 bases; nucleotides outside the gene matches: 4. Authors' methods: By means of reference gene primer amplification, nucleated cell counts were estimated. Profiled with immunoSEQ multiplex PCR; TCRdb holds only in-frame clones, not every one. The DNA was the basis for D and trimming; V, J and clone size are from that table. This sample yields more than 90,000 clones, of which roughly nine tenths are seen a single time; roughly 17% belongs to the top ten. Sequencing used peripheral blood. V usage is TRBV4-1 and J usage is TRBJ1-2; 7 positions match TRBD1. This TCR came from a man aged 45-60 years with acute or convalescent COVID-19. This CDR3 reads CASSQDFDRDYGYTF. For the CDR3, the DNA is TGCGCCAGCAGCCAAGATTTTGACAGGGACTATGGCTACACCTTC.